The sequence of this TCR beta chain was determined in a study of blood T cell repertoires in COVID-19. Source study methods: How many nucleated cells were present was estimated from reference gene primer amplification. TCRdb's table, derived via immunoSEQ multiplex PCR, lists solely in-frame clones and lacks some. The D gene and trimming were derived from the DNA, and the V and J assignments and clone size from that table. This sample carries approximately 110,000 clones, about 86% of them seen once, and the ten largest clones take 0.88%. Losses at the gene ends were 0 bases for V and 5 bases for J; bases not matched to a gene: 11. Germline CDR1 and CDR2: SGHRS and YFSETQ. This CDR3 contains 18 residues.

Sequencing was carried out using peripheral blood. The V gene is TRBV5-1, the J gene TRBJ1-4, with TRBD1 matching 9 bases. The TCR originated in a woman aged 45-60 years with active or convalescent COVID-19. CDR3 DNA sequence: TGCGCCAGCAGCTTGGCCGGACAGGGGACTTTATCGAATGAAAAACTGTTTTTT. Amino acids: CASSLAGQGTLSNEKLFF.